These 23 T cell receptor beta chains originate from one sample sequenced in a study of shared clonotypes between healthy human individuals. The assay was immunoSEQ multiplex PCR, and TCRdb's table has in-frame clones only and misses some. The data hold 600,000 to 750,000 clones, with roughly 91% observed a single time. What was sequenced was memory CD8+ T cells from PBMCs. The subset is: CD45RO+ cells pooled with CCR7-negative TemRA cells. The source is a man younger than 35 in good health. Some clones in this sample may be carry-over from other donors' samples.

The chain has TRBV29-1 and TRBJ1-3, with 9 bases that match TRBD1. Per the germline V gene, CDR1 is SQVTM and CDR2 is ANQGSEA. V was pared by 2 bases and J by 2 bases, with 7 bases of the junction left unmatched. The CDR3 is 16 amino acids. The CDR3 is CSVESGGDRAGNTIYF. The CDR3 nucleotides are TGCAGCGTTGAAAGTGGAGGGGACAGGGCTGGAAACACCATATATTTT.

On this clone: Other DNA sequences in the sample encode the same CDR3. This chain joins TRBV19 and TRBJ1-1, with a tentative D call TRBD1 (5 bases). Germline CDR1 and CDR2: LNHDA and SQIVND (reference sequence). V lost 7 bases and J lost 0, with 9 bases in between. This CDR3 contains 13 residues. In DNA, the CDR3 is TGTGCCAGTATCCGGGGGATGAACACTGAAGCTTTCTTT. Translation: CASIRGMNTEAFF.

V and J are TRBV28 and TRBJ2-1, with 9 bases fitting TRBD1. Germline CDR1 is MDHEN and CDR2 is SYDVKM. This CDR3 region has 14 residues. The V segment lost 6 bases and the J segment 5 bases; nucleotides outside the gene matches: 5. The CDR3 region is CASSFGTGHNEQFF. CDR3 bases: TGTGCCAGCAGCTTCGGGACAGGGCACAATGAGCAGTTCTTC. The full variable domain, in which reference TRBV28 and TRBJ2-1 provide the parts outside the CDR3, is DVKVTQSSRYLVKRTGEKVFLECVQDMDHENMFWYRQDPGLGLRLIYFSYDVKMKEKGDIPEGYSVSREKKERFSLILESASTNQTSMYLCASSFGTGHNEQFFGPGTRLTVL.

The rearrangement uses TRBV25-1 and TRBJ2-1; 13 bases match TRBD2. The CDR3 totals 16 residues. Germline V CDR1 and CDR2: MGHDK, SYGVNS. V shed 7 bases, J shed 4 bases, and the junction held 7 bases outside the gene matches. CDR3 protein: CASTPRGLAGYNEQFF. The CDR3 nucleotides are TGTGCCAGCACCCCGCGGGGACTAGCGGGGTACAATGAGCAGTTCTTC.

This chain joins TRBV7-9 and TRBJ1-3; D gene unclear. CDR3 length: 15 residues. Germline values: CDR1 SEHNR, CDR2 FQNEAQ (reference sequence). The V end was cut by 5 bases, the J end by 5 bases, with 16 bases between. The CDR3 coding sequence is TGTGCCAGCAGCCAAGAAGGCAGGATCAGAAACACCATATATTTT. This translates into CASSQEGRIRNTIYF.

This clone occurred once. CDR3 loop: CASSHHAVRTDTQYF. The CDR3 nucleotides read TGTGCCAGCAGCCACCACGCGGTGCGCACAGATACGCAGTATTTT. The J gene is TRBJ2-3, the V gene TRBV7-9, with D hard to call. Germline CDR1 SEHNR, CDR2 FQNEAQ (reference sequence). V was shortened by 5 bases and J by 1 base, with 13 bases between the two germline ends. CDR3 length: 15 residues.

This chain joins TRBV28 and TRBJ2-3; TRBD1 matches at 7 bases. Germline V gives CDR1 MDHEN, CDR2 SYDVKM. There are 15 residues in the CDR3. J was trimmed by 6 bases and V by 6 bases; bases with no gene match: 12. The CDR3 loop reads CASSPITGAEDTQYF. The CDR3 coding sequence is TGTGCCAGCAGCCCTATTACAGGGGCCGAGGATACGCAGTATTTT. Full variable domain (outside the CDR3, taken from reference TRBV28 and TRBJ2-3): DVKVTQSSRYLVKRTGEKVFLECVQDMDHENMFWYRQDPGLGLRLIYFSYDVKMKEKGDIPEGYSVSREKKERFSLILESASTNQTSMYLCASSPITGAEDTQYFGPGTRLTVL.

Details on this clone: The sample has other DNA sequences that encode this CDR3 too. The genes are TRBV9 and TRBJ2-7; either TRBD1 or TRBD2 may supply D (5 bases each). Per germline, CDR1 SGDLS and CDR2 YYNGEE. Trimming removed 4 bases from V and 3 bases from J, with 11 bases in between. This CDR3 is 13 amino acids long. CDR3 nucleotides: TGTGCCAGCAGCCCGAGGGGAAGCTACGAGCAGTACTTC. It codes for CASSPRGSYEQYF.

The chain links TRBV7-9 to TRBJ2-7, with D perhaps TRBD1 (6 bases). CDR3 length equals 15 residues. Per the germline V gene, CDR1 is SEHNR and CDR2 is FQNEAQ (reference sequence). Trimming pared 3 bases from V and 2 bases from J, leaving 14 bases between. In DNA, the CDR3 is TGTGCCAGCAGCTTCACCCGGGACAAGGCCTACGAGCAGTACTTC. Protein sequence: CASSFTRDKAYEQYF.

The chain combines TRBV5-1 with TRBJ2-4, with unresolved D. The CDR3 loop spans 13 amino acids. Germline CDR1 reads SGHRS; CDR2 reads YFSETQ. Trimming removed 4 bases at V and 5 bases at J, with 10 bases between. The DNA of the CDR3 is TGCGCCAGCAGCCCCCACCCGGAAAACATTCAGTACTTC. Protein: CASSPHPENIQYF.

V usage is TRBV27 and J usage is TRBJ2-7, with D perhaps matching TRBD1 (6 bases). Germline V gives CDR1 MNHEY, CDR2 SMNVEV (reference sequence). The CDR3 has 13 residues. V was clipped by 4 bases and J by 7 bases, with 14 bases between them. The CDR3 here is CASSSLGAREQYF. In DNA form, the CDR3 reads TGTGCCAGCAGTTCACTGGGGGCGCGTGAGCAGTACTTC.

The V call is TRBV28, the J call TRBJ2-7; D may be TRBD1 (8 bases). Germline lookup yields CDR1 MDHEN and CDR2 SYDVKM. The V end was cut by 5 bases, the J end by 11 bases, with 25 bases between. The CDR3 runs to 15 residues. This CDR3 reads CASSPTGEGSVYEYF. DNA for the CDR3: TGTGCCAGCAGTCCGACAGGGGAGGGTAGTGTCTACGAGTACTTC.

This chain links TRBV4-1 with TRBJ1-3, with no clear D. Germline CDR1 is MGHRA and CDR2 is YSYEKL. Trimming took off 4 bases at V and 0 bases at J, with 10 bases between the two ends. The length of the CDR3 is 15 residues. CDR3 residues: CASSPDPFSGNTIYF. The CDR3 DNA sequence: TGCGCCAGCAGCCCTGATCCCTTCTCTGGAAACACCATATATTTT.

This chain connects TRBV9 to TRBJ2-3; D is perhaps TRBD1 or TRBD2 (5 bases each). The CDR3 is 13 residues long. Germline lookup yields CDR1 SGDLS and CDR2 YYNGEE. Trimming stripped 3 bases from V and 4 bases from J, with 9 bases between. CDR3 DNA sequence: TGTGCCAGCAGCGGGGGGTCCCCAGATACGCAGTATTTT. Translation gives CASSGGSPDTQYF.

The V call is TRBV6-5, the J call TRBJ2-7, with 7 bases fitting TRBD1. The CDR3 spans 15 residues. CDR1 and CDR2 (germline): MNHEY, SVGAGI. J was trimmed by 2 bases and V by 2 bases; bases with no gene match: 6. The CDR3 DNA sequence: TGTGCCAGCAGTTACGGACAGGCCTCCACCTACGAGCAGTACTTC. It yields the protein CASSYGQASTYEQYF.

The chain recombines TRBV27 with TRBJ2-3; 7 bases are shared with TRBD2. The CDR3 sequence is 16 residues long. The V gene end was trimmed by 6 bases and the J gene end by 4 bases; junction bases not matched to a gene: 13. CDR1 and CDR2 (germline): MNHEY, SMNVEV (reference sequence). CDR3 DNA: TGTGCCAGCAGACCCTCAGTTGCGGGAGTAGCAGATACGCAGTATTTT. The encoded protein is CASRPSVAGVADTQYF.

This clone was observed a few times. The chain uses TRBV7-2 and TRBJ1-1; D is uncertain. CDR1 is SGHTA, CDR2 FQGNSA, per germline. V gave up 1 base and J gave up 1 base, with 13 bases separating them. This CDR3 spans 16 amino acids. In DNA, the CDR3 is TGTGCCAGCAGCTTAGATGGCAGGCCAGAGAACACTGAAGCTTTCTTT. Translated, it gives CASSLDGRPENTEAFF.

V and J are TRBV5-6 and TRBJ2-7; D might be TRBD2 (5 bases). Looked up from germline, CDR1 is SGHDT and CDR2 is YYEEEE. The ends were cut back, 5 bases at V and 3 bases at J, with 21 bases in the middle. The CDR3 extends over 16 amino acids. CDR3 sequence reads: CASRPLRDRLLYEQYF. DNA for the CDR3: TGTGCCAGCAGGCCCCTGAGGGATCGATTACTCTACGAGCAGTACTTC.

V usage is TRBV25-1 and J usage is TRBJ1-2, with 10 bases matching TRBD1. Germline CDR1 and CDR2: MGHDK and SYGVNS. The CDR3 consists of 18 residues. Losses at the gene ends were 5 bases for V and 7 bases for J; bases not matched to a gene: 19. CDR3 residues: CASSLPKTGTGETGGYTF. In DNA form, the CDR3 reads TGTGCCAGCAGTCTACCCAAGACTGGGACAGGGGAGACTGGTGGCTACACCTTC.

This chain uses TRBV4-1 with TRBJ2-7, with D maybe TRBD2 (5 bases). From germline, CDR1 is MGHRA and CDR2 YSYEKL. This CDR3 contains 16 residues. The V and J ends lost 0 bases and 6 bases respectively, with 18 bases between them. This CDR3 is CASSQEWGEGVVEQYF. In nucleotides, the CDR3 is TGCGCCAGCAGCCAAGAGTGGGGAGAGGGAGTCGTCGAGCAGTACTTC.

The V call is TRBV5-4, the J call TRBJ1-1; D not resolved. Germline CDR1 SGHNT, CDR2 YYREEE (reference sequence). This CDR3 comprises 13 residues. Between the trimmed V and J ends, which lost 0 bases and 5 bases, there was a span of 8 bases. The DNA for the CDR3 is TGTGCCAGCAGCTTGGACGGAACAACTGAAGCTTTCTTT. Translation: CASSLDGTTEAFF.

Comment on this clone: The sample contains more than one DNA sequence encoding this CDR3. This chain joins TRBV19 and TRBJ1-5; 7 nucleotides agree with TRBD1. Looked up from germline, CDR1 is LNHDA and CDR2 is SQIVND (reference sequence). The junction had 2 bases not matched to a gene; V was cut back by 2 bases and J by 4 bases. The CDR3 covers 14 residues. In DNA, the CDR3 is TGTGCCAGTAGTATAAGGGACAGTAATCAGCCCCAGCATTTT. Residues: CASSIRDSNQPQHF. Looking up the rest from reference TRBV19 and TRBJ1-5 gives the full variable domain: DGGITQSPKYLFRKEGQNVTLSCEQNLNHDAMYWYRQDPGQGLRLIYYSQIVNDFQKGDIAEGYSVSREKKESFPLTVTSAQKNPTAFYLCASSIRDSNQPQHFGDGTRLSIL.

DNA of the CDR3: TGTGCCAGCAGCGGGCGACAGAGCCCCATCTATGGCTACACCTTC. It specifies CASSGRQSPIYGYTF. The rearrangement links TRBV11-3 to TRBJ1-2; D perhaps matches TRBD1 (5 bases). CDR3 length equals 15 residues. Germline values: CDR1 SGHNT, CDR2 YENEEA. V gave up 5 bases and J gave up 4 bases, with 17 bases separating them.